One sample yielded the 18 T cell receptor beta chains listed below, sequenced in a study of cytomegalovirus exposure and HLA in healthy donors (dated 2017 in TCRdb). Receptor amplification or capture employed the immunoSEQ multiplex PCR assay. For the multiplex PCR, a mixture combining 60 forward primers for TCR Vbeta segments and 13 reverse primers for TCR Jbeta segments was used. TCRdb stores this immuneACCESS table with in-frame sequences only. Part of the clones is absent; in the studies checked, under half of the shortfall reflects unresolved V genes, and no reason is known for the rest. The sample table contains hundreds of thousands of clones; only one count was recorded for around 70% of them. The ten largest clones add up to less than 3% of the sample. Sequencing was performed on PBMCs. Source of these receptors: a middle-aged man in good health and CMV-seropositive.

V is TRBV7-8 and J is TRBJ1-2, with D hard to call. CDR3 length equals 13 residues. CDR1 is SGHVS, CDR2 FQNEAQ, per germline. V was trimmed by 5 bases and J by 4 bases, leaving 11 bases between them. CDR3 amino acids: CASSPADTYGYTF. The CDR3 nucleotides are TGTGCCAGCAGCCCGGCCGACACCTATGGCTACACCTTC.

This chain uses TRBV18 with TRBJ1-2; perhaps TRBD1 as D (6 bases). This CDR3 contains 14 residues. V was shortened by 2 bases and J by 1 base, with 8 bases between the two germline ends. Per germline, CDR1 KGHSH and CDR2 LQKENI. This CDR3 reads CASSPGGDNYGYTF. The DNA of the CDR3 is TGTGCCAGCTCACCAGGGGGCGATAACTATGGCTACACCTTC.

This chain uses TRBV27 with TRBJ2-1; 8 bases are shared with TRBD1. Germline loops: CDR1 MNHEY, CDR2 SMNVEV (reference sequence). The CDR3 sequence is 16 residues long. V lost 2 bases, J lost 2 bases, and 5 bases stayed unmatched. CDR3 protein: CASSLAGTGPYNEQFF. CDR3 nucleotides: TGTGCCAGCAGTTTAGCCGGGACAGGTCCCTACAATGAGCAGTTCTTC.

V and J are TRBV5-1 and TRBJ2-7; tentative D call: TRBD2 (5 bases). The germline CDR1 and CDR2 sequences are SGHRS and YFSETQ. Trimming removed 3 bases from V and 0 bases from J, with 13 bases in between. This CDR3 is 15 amino acids long. Here the CDR3 reads CASSYASEASYEQYF. CDR3 coding DNA: TGCGCCAGCAGCTACGCCTCGGAGGCCTCCTACGAGCAGTACTTC.

This chain connects TRBV28 to TRBJ1-2; perhaps TRBD1 as D (6 bases). The CDR3 spans 15 residues. Trimming removed 3 bases from V and 7 bases from J, with 18 bases in between. From germline, CDR1 is MDHEN and CDR2 SYDVKM. CDR3 loop: CASSLAGAERVGYTF. The CDR3 DNA reads as TGTGCCAGCAGTTTGGCAGGGGCTGAGCGTGTTGGCTACACCTTC.

The chain combines TRBV5-4 with TRBJ2-7; 9 bases are a match to TRBD1. V lost 4 bases to trimming and J lost 3 bases; unmatched junction nucleotides: 2. The germline V gene encodes CDR1 SGHNT and CDR2 YYREEE (reference sequence). This CDR3 contains 13 residues. Written as DNA, the CDR3 is TGTGCCAGCAGCCCGACAGGGGGCTACGAGCAGTACTTC. Protein sequence: CASSPTGGYEQYF. Combining the CDR3 with reference TRBV5-4 and TRBJ2-7 gives the whole variable domain ETGVTQSPTHLIKTRGQQVTLRCSSQSGHNTVSWYQQALGQGPQFIFQYYREEENGRGNFPPRFSGLQFPNYSSELNVNALELDDSALYLCASSPTGGYEQYFGPGTRLTVT.

This chain uses TRBV14 with TRBJ1-2; 12 positions match TRBD1. The V gene end was trimmed by 2 bases and the J gene end by 4 bases; junction bases not matched to a gene: 5. Per germline, CDR1 SGHDN and CDR2 FVKESK. This CDR3 comprises 16 residues. Here the CDR3 DNA reads TGTGCCAGCAGCCAAACGGGACAGGGGGCCGGCTATGGCTACACCTTC. This codes for CASSQTGQGAGYGYTF.

This clone turned up a few times. The chain combines TRBV5-1 with TRBJ2-7; maybe TRBD2 (5 bases). V was shortened by 2 bases and J by 1 base, with 10 bases between the two germline ends. The CDR3 has 14 residues. Germline assignment: CDR1 SGHRS and CDR2 YFSETQ. CDR3 sequence: CASSLSGFSYEQYF. As DNA, the CDR3 is TGCGCCAGCAGCTTATCGGGGTTTTCCTACGAGCAGTACTTC.

This clone was seen a handful of times. V usage is TRBV5-1 and J usage is TRBJ2-7, with 10 bases fitting TRBD1. Germline V gene lookup returns CDR1 SGHRS and CDR2 YFSETQ. Losses at the gene ends were 5 bases for V and 7 bases for J; bases not matched to a gene: 21. The CDR3 spans 18 residues. CDR3 residues: CASRGGSWDRGVSEEQYF. CDR3 DNA sequence: TGCGCCAGCAGGGGGGGGTCTTGGGACAGGGGAGTATCGGAGGAGCAGTACTTC.

In this sample, this clone turned up a few times. The chain employs TRBV6-5 and TRBJ1-2, with TRBD1 matching 9 bases. V lost 8 bases to trimming and J lost 4 bases; unmatched junction nucleotides: 8. Germline V gene sequence: CDR1 MNHEY, CDR2 SVGAGI. The CDR3 has 14 amino acids. CDR3 region: CASGTDRGLYGYTF. The DNA of the CDR3 is TGTGCCAGCGGAACGGACAGGGGCCTCTATGGCTACACCTTC.

The genes are TRBV6-5 and TRBJ1-4; perhaps TRBD1 as D (6 bases). Trimming left V 5 bases short and J 5 bases short, with 15 bases between. Per germline, CDR1 MNHEY and CDR2 SVGAGI. This CDR3 spans 15 amino acids. In DNA form, the CDR3 reads TGTGCCAGCAGTCCTACGCTACAGGGAAATGAAAAACTGTTTTTT. It yields the protein CASSPTLQGNEKLFF.

V and J are TRBV11-3 and TRBJ2-1, with 8 nucleotides matching TRBD2. The V gene end was trimmed by 4 bases and the J gene end by 4 bases; junction bases not matched to a gene: 9. This CDR3 has 16 residues. Germline V gene sequence: CDR1 SGHNT, CDR2 YENEEA. The CDR3 reads CASSSDGGAGYNEQFF. DNA of the CDR3: TGTGCCAGCAGCTCTGACGGGGGGGCCGGGTACAATGAGCAGTTCTTC.

The rearrangement links TRBV5-6 to TRBJ1-1; 9 positions agree with TRBD1. Germline loops: CDR1 SGHDT, CDR2 YYEEEE. V trimming: 4 bases; J trimming: 4 bases; junction bases outside the gene matches: 8. The CDR3 has 15 amino acids. The CDR3 reads CASSLRDRVTTEAFF. The CDR3 coding sequence is TGTGCCAGCAGCCTCCGGGACAGGGTCACCACTGAAGCTTTCTTT.

This clone was counted between two and nine times. This chain uses TRBV5-4 with TRBJ2-5; D not certain. Germline CDR1 is SGHNT and CDR2 is YYREEE (reference sequence). Trimming stripped 1 base from V and 1 base from J, with 8 bases between. The CDR3 runs to 14 residues. The CDR3 reads CASSLLGSQETQYF. The CDR3 DNA is TGTGCCAGCAGCTTGCTAGGCAGCCAAGAGACCCAGTACTTC.

The chain joins TRBV5-5 to TRBJ2-5; the match to TRBD1 covers 7 bases. The V gene end was trimmed by 3 bases and the J gene end by 1 base; junction bases not matched to a gene: 3. The CDR3 is made up of 14 amino acids. Germline V gene lookup returns CDR1 SGHKS and CDR2 YYEKEE (reference sequence). The CDR3 region is CASSSGQTQETQYF. The CDR3 coding sequence is TGTGCCAGCAGCTCGGGACAGACCCAAGAGACCCAGTACTTC.

This clone came up a few times. V is TRBV11-2 and J is TRBJ2-1; TRBD2 agrees at 8 bases. V lost 3 bases and J lost 8; bases outside the gene matches: 9. This CDR3 is built from 15 residues. Per the germline V gene, CDR1 is SGHAT and CDR2 is FQNNGV. The CDR3 DNA reads as TGTGCCAGCAGCTTTCGCGGGGGGCGTACAGATGAGCAGTTCTTC. Protein sequence: CASSFRGGRTDEQFF.

This chain uses TRBV5-6 with TRBJ1-2; 8 nucleotides align to TRBD1. Germline V gene data show CDR1 as SGHDT and CDR2 as YYEEEE. The CDR3 contains 16 residues. V shed 2 bases, J shed 5 bases, and the junction held 11 bases outside the gene matches. CDR3 DNA: TGTGCCAGCAGCTTAATTCCGGGACAGGCGACATATGGCTACACCTTC. This sequence encodes CASSLIPGQATYGYTF.

J is TRBJ2-2 and V is TRBV9; TRBD2 matches at 8 bases. The junction had 8 bases not matched to a gene; V was cut back by 1 base and J by 9 bases. CDR3 length: 15 residues. The germline CDR1 and CDR2 sequences are SGDLS and YYNGEE. The CDR3 DNA sequence: TGTGCCAGCAGCGTAACAGAACTAGCGGTACGGGAGCTGTTTTTT. Its protein is CASSVTELAVRELFF.